This entry features one TCR beta chain sequence. The specificity of this receptor is unknown. No much larger clonotype is one base removed from it; base qualities were not supplied. Five hundred nanograms of biopsy DNA per sample were submitted for commercial TCRB immunosequencing. A two-step, amplification bias-controlled multiplex PCR was used by Adaptive Biotechnology to amplify CDR3 regions from genomic DNA. Primers covering every V and J gene segment were used in the first PCR, while barcodes and Illumina adapters were added in the second PCR. CDR3 libraries were sequenced on an Illumina instrument. Regarding the original processing steps: The analysis used both the pipelines supplied by the vendor and custom analysis of the raw data in R/Bioconductor with R version 3.3.0. Clonality, which ranges from 0 to 1, was calculated as the inverse of the normalised Shannon entropy across all productive clones. High-frequency clones were defined as the share of the repertoire occupied by the top 100 clones, with only clones passing a 95% confidence test being retained. Repertoire diversity was measured with the Simpson index, and overlap between samples was measured with the Morisita-Horn index. What TCRdb holds here is the immuneACCESS table cut down to in-frame rearrangements. Part of the clones is not present; checked against another copy, under half of the missing clones reflect an unresolved V gene, and the others are unexplained. V and J calls and clone size are those listed in that table; D and trimming were worked out from the DNA. This sample lists under 15,000 clones; roughly 80% were detected once. Roughly 17% of the sample goes to the ten largest clones.

The entry originates in a study of T cell repertoires in ileal Crohn's disease (dated by TCRdb to between 2018 and 2021). Background for the entire study: Median disease duration was roughly eight years, and around 40% of patients were identified as active smokers at the time of surgery. The TCR repertoire was analysed in around 50 patients with Crohn's disease drawn from a prospective multicentre cohort. The study sequenced about 150 mucosal samples from 50 to 65 patients, taken at several locations on the surgical specimen and at postoperative endoscopy. Roughly half of the patients were given postoperative therapy, with ten to eleven receiving thiopurines and approximately 17 receiving anti-TNF agents. Surgery was performed for a complication in all patients, with stricturing disease in roughly 61% and penetrating disease in approximately 40%. A Rutgeerts score higher than i0 was the definition used for endoscopic postoperative recurrence. Neoterminal ileum biopsies obtained at postoperative colonoscopy were designated as M6 samples. Running in parallel with the study was a multicentre cohort set up to find predictors of early endoscopic recurrence following ileocolonic resection. Study-wide conclusions, independent of this receptor: Postoperative endoscopy was performed at varying times within the first year after surgery, with a median delay of 6.9 months. Higher high-frequency clone percentages at surgery were associated with endoscopic recurrence; all patients with clonality above 26.8% (18/57) had recurrence. Compared with non-smokers, patients who were active smokers at surgery showed a significantly higher proportion of clonal expansions (25.9% vs 17.9%, p=0.02). Compared with CD4 T cells, sorted CD8 T cells held more high-frequency clones, which suggests that the mucosal expansions were mostly CD8. Only a subgroup of patients, of unstated size, had their mucosal CD4 and CD8 T cells sorted and sequenced.

V loses 0 bases at its end and J loses 0 bases; junction bases beyond the gene matches: 11. CDR1 and CDR2 are read off the germline V gene as WSHSY and SAAADI. Counted from cysteine to phenylalanine, this CDR3 has 20 amino acids. Only the CDR3 portion is preserved as DNA: 60 bases, with reading frame beginning at the first base. In light of the paper, this sample's time point label describes: neoterminal ileum biopsy at postoperative endoscopy, about 6 months after surgery. To be eligible, patients had to be adults with ileal or ileocolonic Crohn's disease and an indication for ileocolonic resection. Whole ileal mucosal biopsies were stored frozen at -80°C before DNA extraction. Genomic DNA was isolated from frozen whole biopsies using a TRizol-based method, and the DNA was quantified with a NanoDrop 2000 spectrophotometer.

Recombination linked TRBV10-2 to TRBJ1-4; TRBD1 lines up with 9 middle nucleotides. The sample comprised ileal tissue. This clonotype was sampled from an adult with Crohn's disease. The DNA reads as follows: TGCGCCAGCAGTGAGTCTGGACAGGGGAGAAGATATGCAACTAATGAAAAACTGTTTTTT. Translated, it reads CASSESGQGRRYATNEKLFF.